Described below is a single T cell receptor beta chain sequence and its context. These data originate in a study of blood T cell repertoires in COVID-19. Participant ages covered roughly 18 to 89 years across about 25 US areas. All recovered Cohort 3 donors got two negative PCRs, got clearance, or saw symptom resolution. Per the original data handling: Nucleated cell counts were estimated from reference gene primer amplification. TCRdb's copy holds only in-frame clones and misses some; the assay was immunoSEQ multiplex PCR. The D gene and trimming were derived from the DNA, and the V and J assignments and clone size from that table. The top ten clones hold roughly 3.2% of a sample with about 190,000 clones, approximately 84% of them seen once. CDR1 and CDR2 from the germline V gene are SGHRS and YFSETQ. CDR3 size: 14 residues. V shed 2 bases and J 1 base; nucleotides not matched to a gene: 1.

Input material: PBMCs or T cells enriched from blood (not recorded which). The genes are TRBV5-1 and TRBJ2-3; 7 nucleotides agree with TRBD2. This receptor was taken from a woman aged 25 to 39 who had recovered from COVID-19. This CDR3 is CASSFGLGTDTQYF. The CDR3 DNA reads TGCGCCAGCAGCTTTGGACTAGGCACAGATACGCAGTATTTT.